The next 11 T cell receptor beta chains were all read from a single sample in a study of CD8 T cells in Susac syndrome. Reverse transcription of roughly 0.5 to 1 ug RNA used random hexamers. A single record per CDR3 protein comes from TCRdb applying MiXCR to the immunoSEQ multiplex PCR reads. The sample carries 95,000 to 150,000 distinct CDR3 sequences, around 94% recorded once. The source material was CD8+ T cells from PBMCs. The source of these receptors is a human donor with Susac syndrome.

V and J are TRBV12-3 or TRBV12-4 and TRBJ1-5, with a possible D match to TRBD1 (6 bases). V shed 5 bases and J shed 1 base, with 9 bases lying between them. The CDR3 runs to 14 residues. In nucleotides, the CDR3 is TGTGCCAGCAGTACAGGGTTGAGCAATCAGCCCCAGCATTTT. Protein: CASSTGLSNQPQHF.

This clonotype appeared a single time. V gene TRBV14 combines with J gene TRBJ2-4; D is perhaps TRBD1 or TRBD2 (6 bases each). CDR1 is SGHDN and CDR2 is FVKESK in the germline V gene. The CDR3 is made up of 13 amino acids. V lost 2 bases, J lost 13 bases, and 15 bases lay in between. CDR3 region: CASSQSPGGLQYF. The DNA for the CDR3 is TGTGCCAGCAGCCAATCCCCCGGGGGCTTACAGTACTTC.

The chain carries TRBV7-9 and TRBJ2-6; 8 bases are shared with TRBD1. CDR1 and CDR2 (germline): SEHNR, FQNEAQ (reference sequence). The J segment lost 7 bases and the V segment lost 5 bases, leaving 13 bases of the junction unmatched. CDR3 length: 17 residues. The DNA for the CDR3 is TGTGCCAGCAGCGGGGACAGGACAAGTTCGACTGCCAACGTCCTGACTTTC. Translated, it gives CASSGDRTSSTANVLTF. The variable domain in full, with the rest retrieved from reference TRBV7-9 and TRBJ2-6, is DTGVSQNPRHKITKRGQNVTFRCDPISEHNRLYWYRQTLGQGPEFLTYFQNEAQLEKSRLLSDRFSAERPKGSFSTLEIQRTEQGDSAMYLCASSGDRTSSTANVLTFGAGSRLTVL.

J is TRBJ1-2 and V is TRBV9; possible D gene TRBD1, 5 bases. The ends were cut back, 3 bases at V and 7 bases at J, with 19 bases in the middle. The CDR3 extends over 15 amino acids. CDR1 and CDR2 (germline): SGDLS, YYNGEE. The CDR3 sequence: CASSAPGDGAGGYTF. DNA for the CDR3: TGTGCCAGCAGCGCTCCAGGAGACGGGGCGGGTGGCTACACCTTC.

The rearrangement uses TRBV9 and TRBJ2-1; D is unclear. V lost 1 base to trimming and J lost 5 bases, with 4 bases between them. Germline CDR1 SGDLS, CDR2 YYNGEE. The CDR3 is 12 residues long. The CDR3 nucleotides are TGTGCCAGCAGCGTATCGGACAATGAGCAGTTCTTC. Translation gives CASSVSDNEQFF.

CDR3: CASSAEPNYGYTF. CDR3 DNA: TGTGCCAGCAGCGCCGAACCTAACTATGGCTACACCTTC. V and J are TRBV7-9 and TRBJ1-2, with D unclear. The CDR3 sequence is 13 residues long. V dropped 5 bases and J dropped 0 bases, with 7 bases sitting between them. Germline assignment: CDR1 SEHNR and CDR2 FQNEAQ (reference sequence).

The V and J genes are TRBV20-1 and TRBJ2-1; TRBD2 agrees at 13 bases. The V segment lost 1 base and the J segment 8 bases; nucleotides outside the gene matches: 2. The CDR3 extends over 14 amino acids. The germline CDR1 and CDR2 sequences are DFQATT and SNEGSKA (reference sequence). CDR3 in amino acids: CSARVGTSGDEQFF. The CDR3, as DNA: TGCAGTGCTAGAGTTGGGACTAGCGGGGATGAGCAGTTCTTC.

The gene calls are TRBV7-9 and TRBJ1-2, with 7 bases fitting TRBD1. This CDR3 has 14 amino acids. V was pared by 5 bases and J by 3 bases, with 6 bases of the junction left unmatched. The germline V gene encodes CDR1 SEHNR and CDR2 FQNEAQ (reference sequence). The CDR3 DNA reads TGTGCCAGCAGCGTACGGACAGGACACTATGGCTACACCTTC. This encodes CASSVRTGHYGYTF. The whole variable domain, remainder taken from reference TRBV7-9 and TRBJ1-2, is DTGVSQNPRHKITKRGQNVTFRCDPISEHNRLYWYRQTLGQGPEFLTYFQNEAQLEKSRLLSDRFSAERPKGSFSTLEIQRTEQGDSAMYLCASSVRTGHYGYTFGSGTRLTVV.

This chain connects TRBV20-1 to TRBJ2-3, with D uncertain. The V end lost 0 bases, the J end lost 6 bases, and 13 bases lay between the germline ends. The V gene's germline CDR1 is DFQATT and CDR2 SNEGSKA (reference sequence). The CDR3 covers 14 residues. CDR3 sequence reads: CSARDLSVPDTQYF. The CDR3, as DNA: TGCAGTGCTAGAGATTTGTCGGTCCCGGATACGCAGTATTTT.

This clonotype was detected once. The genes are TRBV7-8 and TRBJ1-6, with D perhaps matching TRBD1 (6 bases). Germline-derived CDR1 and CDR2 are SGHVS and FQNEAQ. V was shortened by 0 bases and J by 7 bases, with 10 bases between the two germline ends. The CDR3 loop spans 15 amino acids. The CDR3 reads CASSLAPGANSPLHF. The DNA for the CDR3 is TGTGCCAGCAGCTTAGCGCCGGGGGCCAATTCACCCCTCCACTTT.

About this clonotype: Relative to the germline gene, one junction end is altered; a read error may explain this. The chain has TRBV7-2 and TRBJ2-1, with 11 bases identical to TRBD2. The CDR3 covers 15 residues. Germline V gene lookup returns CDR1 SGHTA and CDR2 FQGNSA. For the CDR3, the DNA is TGTGCCAGCACCTTAGTGTCTAGCGGGGGGAATGAGCAGTTCTTC. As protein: CASTLVSSGGNEQFF.